The clone carrying this T cell receptor beta chain was counted ten times or more. As yet, its antigen is unknown. The data stem from a study of regulatory T cells in long-lasting Graves disease. Findings of the study overall: Relative to newly diagnosed Graves' patients, persistent ones had lower TCR diversity.

Investigators prepared the TCR beta libraries by applying iRepertoire HTBI primers and Arm-PCR of CDR3 regions. One entry per CDR3 protein, called by TCRdb with MiXCR from the multiplex PCR reads. The top ten hold about 13% of the sample, which has roughly 400,000 distinct CDR3 sequences, roughly a fifth seen once. Time point here: persistent/refractory GD, antithyroid drugs over 5 years with positive TRAb. Scientists built the TCR library using RNA that was extracted from PBMCs. Graves' disease diagnoses used American Thyroid Association guidelines. Germline V CDR1 and CDR2: KGHDR, SFDVKD. The CDR3 covers 13 residues. V lost 4 bases, J lost 3 bases, and 8 bases lay in between.

The receptor was derived from a female donor with Graves disease. The chain uses TRBV24-1 and TRBJ1-1, with D possibly being TRBD1 (5 bases). Specimen: peripheral blood mononuclear cells (PBMCs), collected when the disease was refractory, from a patient treated with antithyroid drugs. The CDR3 DNA is TGTGCCACCAGTGACTCAGGGTACACTGAAGCTTTCTTT. This translates into CATSDSGYTEAFF.